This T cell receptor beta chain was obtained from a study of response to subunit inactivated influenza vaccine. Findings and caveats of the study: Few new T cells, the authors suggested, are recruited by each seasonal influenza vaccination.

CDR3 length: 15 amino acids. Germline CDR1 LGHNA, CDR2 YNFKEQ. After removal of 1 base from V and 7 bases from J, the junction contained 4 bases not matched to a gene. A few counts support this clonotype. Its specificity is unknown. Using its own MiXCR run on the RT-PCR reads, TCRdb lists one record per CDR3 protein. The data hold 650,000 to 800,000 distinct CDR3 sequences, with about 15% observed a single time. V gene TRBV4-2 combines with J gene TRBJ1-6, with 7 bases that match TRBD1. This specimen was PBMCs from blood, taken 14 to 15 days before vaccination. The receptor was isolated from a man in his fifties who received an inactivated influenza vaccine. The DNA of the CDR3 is TGTGCCAGCAGCCAAGTTCAGGGGGGAAATTCACCCCTCCACTTT. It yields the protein CASSQVQGGNSPLHF.